The sequence of this T cell receptor beta chain was determined in a study of glioma-infiltrating T cells after dendritic cell vaccination (dated by TCRdb to 2015 to 2016). For context, the study as a whole: A cohort of about 15 glioblastoma patients from Phase I and II dendritic cell vaccination trials was included, of whom 9 were newly diagnosed and 6 had recurrent disease. Patients received autologous tumor lysate-pulsed dendritic cell vaccination between about 2002 and 2013. To make the vaccine, monocyte-derived dendritic cells were cultured for under eight days with IL-4 and GM-CSF and then pulsed overnight with autologous tumor lysate. Three intradermal dendritic cell vaccine injections were administered to patients at biweekly intervals in the arm below the axilla. Tumor-infiltrating lymphocyte content was quantified and tumor and blood repertoires were compared in dendritic cell-vaccinated glioblastoma patients by deep sequencing of TCR beta CDR3 regions. Survival after dendritic cell vaccination was correlated with TCR sequencing metrics, including TIL content and tumor-blood repertoire overlap.

To note about this clone: Its antigen specificity is not known. Base qualities are not recorded, but no much larger clone differs from it by a single base.

TCRB CDR3 regions were amplified from about 2 ug genomic DNA, or all available DNA if less, using the immunoSEQ assay. For multiplex PCR, 60 forward primers for TCR V beta segments and 13 reverse primers for J beta segments were used. Synthetic control templates were spiked into each sample at limiting dilution to estimate reads per starting template. The Illumina HiSeq System generated 87 bp sequencing reads. The original methods were these. PCR and sequencing errors were removed by merging closely related sequences with a nearest neighbor algorithm. TCR overlap was measured as the percentage of unique tumor TCR beta sequences also present in the same patient's peripheral blood. Entries here come from immuneACCESS through TCRdb and include only in-frame sequences with V and J called. Some clones fail to appear in such tables; in the studies checked, an unresolved V gene covers under half of the shortfall, and the cause of the remainder is unknown. V, J and clone size were drawn from that table, and D and trimming were deduced from the DNA. The sample includes around 72,000 clones, with around 81% observed a single time. Roughly 7.7% of the sample is in the top ten clones.

According to the germline V gene, CDR1 reads ENHRY and CDR2 reads SYGVKD. Trimming takes 0 bases from V and 8 bases from J, and the germline ends sit 8 bases apart. Inclusive of the bounding cysteine and phenylalanine, the CDR3 is 12 residues long. The only DNA kept is the CDR3, 36 bases in frame from the first base. Patients were selected on the basis of adequate residual fresh-frozen tumor tissue and more than two years of available survival data. Although molecular status otherwise differed among the glioblastoma patients, no patient had an isocitrate dehydrogenase mutation. PBMC were collected before vaccination, two weeks after the third vaccination, and at tumor progression if progression occurred. Genomic DNA was extracted with the Qiagen DNeasy Blood extraction Kit. Overall study outcomes, separate from this receptor: After dendritic cell vaccination, a higher estimated pretreatment TIL content predicted longer time to progression and overall survival. The cohort was small and heterogeneous, with few patients having full blood and tumor sets and even fewer initial-recurrent tumor pairs. TCR clonality showed no direct relationship with survival, which suggests that a diverse polyclonal response may be important. The three-group TCR overlap response model was characterized as speculative, and prospective validation of the model was stated to be required.

The chain joins TRBV10-3 to TRBJ2-7, with a tentative D gene TRBD2 over 6 matching bases. This receptor was identified in a human donor with glioblastoma. The source material was blood, sampled before dendritic cell vaccination. The CDR3 reads CAISESEGKQYF. The nucleotides read TGTGCCATCAGTGAGTCGGAGGGGAAGCAGTACTTC.